The 3 T cell receptor beta chains reported below all come from one sample, sequenced in a study of beta chain features in type 1 diabetes (dated by TCRdb to 2016 to 2018). The library relied on the immunoSEQ multiplex PCR assay. The High Capacity cDNA Reverse Transcription Kit was used to reverse transcribe all of the isolated RNA, meaning that expressed TCRB transcripts were what got sequenced. TCRdb took this table from immuneACCESS and kept in-frame rearrangements with V and J called. Such tables lack part of the clones; where checked against another copy, unresolved V genes explain under half of the gap, and the rest is unexplained. In all, the sample holds 120,000 to 150,000 clones, and less than 9% of those were seen once. More than 1.1% of the sample comes from the top ten. Material: central memory CD4+ T cells from blood. The source of these receptors is a woman aged 25 to 39 in good health.

This clone occurred many times. This sequence joins TRBV7-2 and TRBJ2-1; 13 bases are shared with TRBD2. The CDR3 runs to 17 residues. The germline CDR1 and CDR2 sequences are SGHTA and FQGNSA. V was clipped by 4 bases and J by 5 bases; unmatched bases: 8. The CDR3 loop reads CASSSQPGLAGDNEQFF. CDR3 nucleotides: TGTGCCAGCAGCTCCCAGCCCGGACTAGCGGGAGACAATGAGCAGTTCTTC.

The J gene is TRBJ2-7, the V gene TRBV7-3, with TRBD1 matching over 7 bases. In germline, CDR1 is SGHTA, CDR2 FQGTGA. This CDR3 contains 13 residues. The trim removed 8 bases at V and 4 bases at J, leaving 8 bases unmatched. This CDR3 reads CASRSTGSYEQYF. CDR3 sequence (DNA): TGTGCCAGCCGGTCGACAGGGTCGTACGAGCAGTACTTC.

V usage is TRBV5-1 and J usage is TRBJ1-1, with 11 bases lining up with TRBD1. Losses at the gene ends were 0 bases for V and 4 bases for J; bases not matched to a gene: 2. CDR1 SGHRS and CDR2 YFSETQ come from the germline V gene. The length of the CDR3 is 15 residues. The CDR3 here is CASSLAGTGGTEAFF. The DNA of the CDR3 is TGCGCCAGCAGCTTGGCCGGGACAGGGGGCACTGAAGCTTTCTTT.